The rows below give T cell receptor beta chains drawn from one sample of a study of cytomegalovirus exposure and HLA in healthy donors. Using immunoSEQ multiplex PCR, the repertoire was profiled, and TCRdb retains in-frame clones only, with some absent. The table has about 120,000 clones, roughly 60% seen once; the top ten hold 9% to 10%. Sequencing was performed on PBMCs. Receptors originate from a man aged 35 to 55 in good health and CMV-seropositive. The CDR3 runs from the conserved cysteine through the conserved F or W. The order of the fields is clone size, V gene, J gene, CDR3 length, D gene, CDR3 protein, CDR3 DNA. D genes are given only for firm matches. The listing skips clone size in some rows; elsewhere it reads once, few, many or a size class.

clone_size: NA; v_call: TRBV29-1; j_call: TRBJ1-2; cdr3_length: 14; d_call: NA; cdr3_aa: CSAAPQTGNYGYTF; cdr3_nt: TGCAGCGCCGCCCCCCAAACCGGTAACTATGGCTACACCTTC
clone_size: NA; v_call: TRBV15; j_call: TRBJ1-3; cdr3_length: 17; d_call: NA; cdr3_aa: CATSRAWGLSSGNTIYF; cdr3_nt: TGTGCCACCAGCAGAGCTTGGGGGCTGAGCTCTGGAAACACCATATATTTT
clone_size: few; v_call: TRBV4-2; j_call: TRBJ1-2; cdr3_length: 16; d_call: TRBD1; cdr3_aa: CASSQERGTGGNGYTF; cdr3_nt: TGTGCCAGCAGCCAAGAGAGGGGGACAGGGGGAAATGGCTACACCTTC
clone_size: NA; v_call: TRBV10-3; j_call: TRBJ2-1; cdr3_length: 16; d_call: TRBD2; cdr3_aa: CAIRGRTSGGDNEQFF; cdr3_nt: TGTGCCATCAGGGGACGGACTAGCGGGGGGGACAATGAGCAGTTCTTC
clone_size: NA; v_call: TRBV5-1; j_call: TRBJ2-3; cdr3_length: 16; d_call: NA; cdr3_aa: CASSSGPRAGTDTQYF; cdr3_nt: TGCGCCAGCAGCTCCGGACCGAGGGCGGGCACAGATACGCAGTATTTT
clone_size: few; v_call: TRBV28; j_call: TRBJ1-4; cdr3_length: 14; d_call: TRBD1; cdr3_aa: CASSRGQAREKLFF; cdr3_nt: TGTGCCAGCAGCCGAGGACAGGCGCGGGAAAAACTGTTTTTT
clone_size: NA; v_call: TRBV2; j_call: TRBJ1-5; cdr3_length: 14; d_call: NA; cdr3_aa: CASSETGMNQPQHF; cdr3_nt: TGTGCCAGCAGTGAAACAGGGATGAATCAGCCCCAGCATTTT
clone_size: NA; v_call: TRBV5-1; j_call: TRBJ1-2; cdr3_length: 14; d_call: NA; cdr3_aa: CASSLGQGWYGYTF; cdr3_nt: TGCGCCAGCAGCTTGGGTCAGGGATGGTACGGCTACACCTTC
clone_size: NA; v_call: TRBV7-2; j_call: TRBJ1-1; cdr3_length: 15; d_call: NA; cdr3_aa: CASSLNHRDDTEAFF; cdr3_nt: TGTGCCAGCAGCTTAAACCACAGGGATGATACTGAAGCTTTCTTT
clone_size: NA; v_call: TRBV5-1; j_call: TRBJ1-4; cdr3_length: 15; d_call: NA; cdr3_aa: CASSLAGGTNEKLFF; cdr3_nt: TGCGCCAGCAGCTTGGCTGGGGGGACTAATGAAAAACTGTTTTTT
clone_size: NA; v_call: TRBV6-5; j_call: TRBJ2-1; cdr3_length: 15; d_call: TRBD2; cdr3_aa: CASSYLRTSGDLQFF; cdr3_nt: TGTGCCAGCAGTTACCTAAGGACTAGCGGTGACCTCCAGTTCTTC
clone_size: NA; v_call: TRBV10-2; j_call: TRBJ2-3; cdr3_length: 15; d_call: TRBD2; cdr3_aa: CASSESRSGGSAQYF; cdr3_nt: TGCGCCAGCAGTGAGTCGAGAAGCGGGGGGAGCGCGCAGTATTTT
clone_size: NA; v_call: TRBV6-1; j_call: TRBJ1-1; cdr3_length: 14; d_call: TRBD1; cdr3_aa: CASSNDRGWTEAFF; cdr3_nt: TGTGCCAGCAGCAACGACAGGGGGTGGACTGAAGCTTTCTTT
clone_size: NA; v_call: TRBV4-2; j_call: TRBJ1-1; cdr3_length: 14; d_call: NA; cdr3_aa: CASSPTPGNTEAFF; cdr3_nt: TGTGCCAGCAGCCCAACTCCCGGGAACACTGAAGCTTTCTTT
clone_size: few; v_call: TRBV6-1; j_call: TRBJ2-7; cdr3_length: 12; d_call: TRBD2; cdr3_aa: CASRGGGNEQYF; cdr3_nt: TGTGCCAGCCGCGGGGGAGGGAACGAGCAGTACTTC
clone_size: NA; v_call: TRBV5-6; j_call: TRBJ1-3; cdr3_length: 15; d_call: TRBD1; cdr3_aa: CASSWGQGLGNTIYF; cdr3_nt: TGTGCCAGCAGCTGGGGACAGGGTTTGGGAAACACCATATATTTT
clone_size: once; v_call: TRBV4-1; j_call: TRBJ2-1; cdr3_length: 16; d_call: NA; cdr3_aa: CASSQPDRTSSNEQFF; cdr3_nt: TGCGCCAGCAGCCAGCCCGACAGAACCTCTTCCAATGAGCAGTTCTTC
clone_size: NA; v_call: TRBV5-6; j_call: TRBJ2-5; cdr3_length: 14; d_call: NA; cdr3_aa: CASSSWAGSGEQYF; cdr3_nt: TGTGCCAGCAGCTCGTGGGCGGGGAGTGGTGAGCAGTACTTC
clone_size: once; v_call: TRBV6-1; j_call: TRBJ2-2; cdr3_length: 17; d_call: NA; cdr3_aa: CASSESGSMKGTGELFF; cdr3_nt: TGTGCCAGCAGTGAAAGCGGGTCTATGAAGGGCACCGGGGAGCTGTTTTTT
clone_size: NA; v_call: TRBV10-3; j_call: TRBJ2-5; cdr3_length: 14; d_call: TRBD1; cdr3_aa: CAISESTGKETQYF; cdr3_nt: TGTGCCATCAGTGAGTCGACAGGGAAAGAGACCCAGTACTTC
clone_size: NA; v_call: TRBV10-3; j_call: TRBJ2-5; cdr3_length: 15; d_call: TRBD2; cdr3_aa: CAISESSGGKETQYF; cdr3_nt: TGTGCCATCAGTGAGTCTAGCGGGGGTAAAGAGACCCAGTACTTC
clone_size: NA; v_call: TRBV5-1; j_call: TRBJ1-2; cdr3_length: 14; d_call: TRBD1; cdr3_aa: CASSLGQETVGYTF; cdr3_nt: TGCGCCAGCAGCCTGGGACAGGAGACGGTTGGCTACACCTTC
clone_size: NA; v_call: TRBV28; j_call: TRBJ2-7; cdr3_length: 13; d_call: TRBD1; cdr3_aa: CASRIGTAYEQYF; cdr3_nt: TGTGCCAGCAGAATCGGGACAGCCTACGAGCAGTACTTC
clone_size: NA; v_call: TRBV28; j_call: TRBJ1-2; cdr3_length: 15; d_call: NA; cdr3_aa: CASSSPTGNDYGYTF; cdr3_nt: TGTGCCAGCAGTTCGCCGACAGGTAATGACTATGGCTACACCTTC
clone_size: few; v_call: TRBV4-2; j_call: TRBJ2-7; cdr3_length: 15; d_call: TRBD2; cdr3_aa: CASSRSSGPTYEQYF; cdr3_nt: TGTGCCAGCAGCCGGTCTAGCGGGCCTACCTACGAGCAGTACTTC
clone_size: NA; v_call: TRBV5-6; j_call: TRBJ2-1; cdr3_length: 16; d_call: NA; cdr3_aa: CASSPRGPGAYNEQFF; cdr3_nt: TGTGCCAGCAGCCCCCGGGGCCCGGGAGCCTACAATGAGCAGTTCTTC
clone_size: few; v_call: TRBV28; j_call: TRBJ1-2; cdr3_length: 11; d_call: NA; cdr3_aa: CASSLIDGYTF; cdr3_nt: TGTGCCAGCAGCTTAATAGATGGCTACACCTTC
clone_size: NA; v_call: TRBV5-1; j_call: TRBJ2-1; cdr3_length: 17; d_call: TRBD2; cdr3_aa: CASSLGSGSGYYNEQFF; cdr3_nt: TGCGCCAGCAGCTTGGGGAGCGGGAGCGGATACTACAATGAGCAGTTCTTC
clone_size: NA; v_call: TRBV30; j_call: TRBJ2-1; cdr3_length: 14; d_call: TRBD2; cdr3_aa: CAWRAGGSYNEQFF; cdr3_nt: TGTGCCTGGAGGGCGGGAGGCTCGTACAATGAGCAGTTCTTC
clone_size: NA; v_call: TRBV2; j_call: TRBJ2-3; cdr3_length: 16; d_call: TRBD2; cdr3_aa: CASSELGGASTDTQYF; cdr3_nt: TGTGCCAGCAGTGAACTCGGGGGGGCGAGCACAGATACGCAGTATTTT
clone_size: NA; v_call: TRBV5-5; j_call: TRBJ2-3; cdr3_length: 16; d_call: TRBD2; cdr3_aa: CASSLARGGNTDTQYF; cdr3_nt: TGTGCCAGCAGCTTGGCCCGGGGGGGTAACACAGATACGCAGTATTTT
clone_size: NA; v_call: TRBV18; j_call: TRBJ2-3; cdr3_length: 15; d_call: TRBD1; cdr3_aa: CASSPSGQGLDTQYF; cdr3_nt: TGTGCCAGCTCACCATCGGGACAGGGGCTAGATACGCAGTATTTT
clone_size: few; v_call: TRBV7-3; j_call: TRBJ2-3; cdr3_length: 15; d_call: TRBD2; cdr3_aa: CASSSWEGPTDTQYF; cdr3_nt: TGTGCCAGCAGCTCCTGGGAGGGGCCCACAGATACGCAGTATTTT
clone_size: few; v_call: TRBV11-2; j_call: TRBJ1-2; cdr3_length: 17; d_call: TRBD1; cdr3_aa: CASSLIRGDKLGYGYTF; cdr3_nt: TGTGCCAGCAGCTTAATCAGGGGGGATAAACTCGGCTATGGCTACACCTTC
clone_size: few; v_call: TRBV7-9; j_call: TRBJ1-5; cdr3_length: 15; d_call: TRBD1; cdr3_aa: CASSLGTGINQPQHF; cdr3_nt: TGTGCCAGCAGCTTAGGGACAGGGATCAATCAGCCCCAGCATTTT